What follows describes a single TCR beta chain. Its antigen is not identified. These data come from a study of shared clonotypes between healthy human individuals. Study results and caveats: A few donors shared approximately 5% of their naive CD4 clonotypes.

CDR1 and CDR2 from the germline V gene are SGHVS and FQNEAQ. Trimming took off 2 bases at V and 4 bases at J, with 11 bases between the two ends. CDR3 length equals 15 residues. Healthy adults negative for HIV, lacking recent acute infections or vaccinations, served as donors. Only in-frame clones appear in the TCRdb table, and some are missing; sequencing was by immunoSEQ multiplex PCR. The sample lists 2 million to 2.5 million clones, 93% occurring once. The gene calls are TRBV7-8 and TRBJ2-2; TRBD1 is a possible D gene (5 bases). Sample: naive CD4+ T cells from PBMCs. As for subset: CD45RA+ positively selected. This receptor was taken from a man aged 18 to 29 in good health. Some clones in this sample may be carry-over from other donors' samples. The CDR3 DNA is TGTGCCAGCAGCTTACAGGGCGTAGGCACCGGGGAGCTGTTTTTT. Residues: CASSLQGVGTGELFF.